The 5 T cell receptor beta chains presented below share a single source sample, sequenced in a study of OX40 agonist ivuxolimab in advanced cancers. Assay: immunoSEQ multiplex PCR; the TCRdb copy retains only in-frame clones and omits some. The sample has about 52,000 clones; 85% to 95% are singletons. Sequencing used CD4+ or CD8+ T cells sorted from blood, obtained in a trial of the OX40 agonist ivuxolimab. Every receptor here comes from an adult with an advanced solid tumor such as melanoma, head and neck, liver or kidney cancer.

The chain links TRBV4-1 to TRBJ1-1, with D hard to call. Trimming cost V 0 bases and J 5 bases, with 10 bases left between them. In germline, CDR1 is MGHRA, CDR2 YSYEKL. The CDR3 contains 14 residues. CDR3 sequence reads: CASSQEGLETEAFF. CDR3 bases: TGCGCCAGCAGCCAAGAAGGCCTGGAGACTGAAGCTTTCTTT.

This chain links TRBV5-4 with TRBJ1-1, with a weak D call TRBD1 (5 bases). The CDR3 is 15 residues long. The germline CDR1 and CDR2 sequences are SGHNT and YYREEE (reference sequence). The germline V and J ends were trimmed by 0 bases and 1 base, with 10 bases remaining between them. The CDR3 reads CASSLDGAGNTEAFF. The DNA for the CDR3 is TGTGCCAGCAGCTTGGATGGGGCAGGGAACACTGAAGCTTTCTTT.

CDR3 DNA: TGTGCCAGCAGCTTGGGATCCGCATACAATGAGCAGTTCTTC. Its protein is CASSLGSAYNEQFF. The chain carries TRBV5-6 and TRBJ2-1; D gene unclear. Germline CDR1 reads SGHDT; CDR2 reads YYEEEE. The CDR3 spans 14 residues. V dropped 0 bases and J dropped 4 bases, with 8 bases sitting between them.

The chain links TRBV4-3 to TRBJ2-1; 7 bases are shared with TRBD1. The CDR3 has 17 amino acids. Losses at the gene ends were 2 bases for V and 0 bases for J; bases not matched to a gene: 7. Germline CDR1 is LGHNA and CDR2 is YSLEER. The CDR3 DNA reads as TGCGCCAGCAGCCAAACACAGGGGAGAAACTCCTACAATGAGCAGTTCTTC. Translated, it gives CASSQTQGRNSYNEQFF.

This clone was seen repeatedly, ten times or more. The chain joins TRBV28 to TRBJ2-5; tentatively, D is TRBD1 (6 bases). There are 14 residues in the CDR3. The germline V gene has CDR1 MDHEN and CDR2 SYDVKM. V lost 6 bases to trimming and J lost 1 base, with 12 bases between them. The CDR3, as DNA: TGTGCCAGCAGCTTCACAGGGTTCCAAGAGACCCAGTACTTC. Translating it yields CASSFTGFQETQYF.